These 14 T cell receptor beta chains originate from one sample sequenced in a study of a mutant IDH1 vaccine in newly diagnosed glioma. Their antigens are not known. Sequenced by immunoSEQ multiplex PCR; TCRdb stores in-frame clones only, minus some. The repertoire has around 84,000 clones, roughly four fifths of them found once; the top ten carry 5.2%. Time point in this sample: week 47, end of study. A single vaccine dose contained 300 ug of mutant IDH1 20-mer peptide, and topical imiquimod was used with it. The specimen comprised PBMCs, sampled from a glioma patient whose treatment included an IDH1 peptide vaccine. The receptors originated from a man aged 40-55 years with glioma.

CDR3 region: CASSLTGQNYGYTF. CDR3 sequence (DNA): TGTGCCAGCAGCCTCACGGGGCAGAACTATGGCTACACCTTC. The J gene is TRBJ1-2, the V gene TRBV5-4; maybe TRBD1 (5 bases). V was shortened by 4 bases and J by 2 bases, with 12 bases between the two germline ends. The CDR3 spans 14 residues. Per the germline V gene, CDR1 is SGHNT and CDR2 is YYREEE (reference sequence).

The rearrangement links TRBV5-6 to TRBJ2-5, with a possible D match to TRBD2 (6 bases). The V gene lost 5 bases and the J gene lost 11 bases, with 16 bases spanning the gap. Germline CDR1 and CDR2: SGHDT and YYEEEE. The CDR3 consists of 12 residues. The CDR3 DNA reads TGTGCCAGCAGGTTTCGGACGGGGGAGCAGTACTTC. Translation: CASRFRTGEQYF.

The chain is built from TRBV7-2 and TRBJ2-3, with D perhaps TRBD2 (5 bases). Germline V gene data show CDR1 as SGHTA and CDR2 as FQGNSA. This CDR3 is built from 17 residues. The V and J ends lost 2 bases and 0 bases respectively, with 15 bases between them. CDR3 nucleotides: TGTGCCAGCAGCTTAAGGTGGGAGATCTCTAGCACAGATACGCAGTATTTT. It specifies CASSLRWEISSTDTQYF.

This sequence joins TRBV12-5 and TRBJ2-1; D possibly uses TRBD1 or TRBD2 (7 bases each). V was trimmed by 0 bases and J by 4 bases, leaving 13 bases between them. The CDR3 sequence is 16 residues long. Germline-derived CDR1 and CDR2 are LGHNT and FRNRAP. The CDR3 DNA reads TGTGCTAGTGGTTTGGTACTGCAGGGGGGGTACAATGAGCAGTTCTTC. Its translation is CASGLVLQGGYNEQFF.

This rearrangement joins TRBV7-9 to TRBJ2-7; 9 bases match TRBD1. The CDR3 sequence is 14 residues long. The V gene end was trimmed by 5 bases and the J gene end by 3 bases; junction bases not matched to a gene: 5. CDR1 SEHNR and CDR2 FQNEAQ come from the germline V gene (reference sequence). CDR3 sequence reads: CASSPGQGNYEQYF. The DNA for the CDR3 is TGTGCCAGCAGCCCGGGACAGGGAAACTACGAGCAGTACTTC.

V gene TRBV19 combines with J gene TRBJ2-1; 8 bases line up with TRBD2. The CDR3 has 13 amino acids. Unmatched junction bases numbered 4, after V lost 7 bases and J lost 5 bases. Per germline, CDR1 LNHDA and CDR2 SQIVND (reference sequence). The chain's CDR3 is CASTRGEDNEQFF. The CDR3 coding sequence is TGTGCCAGTACGCGGGGGGAGGACAATGAGCAGTTCTTC. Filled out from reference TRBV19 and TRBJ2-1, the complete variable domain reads DGGITQSPKYLFRKEGQNVTLSCEQNLNHDAMYWYRQDPGQGLRLIYYSQIVNDFQKGDIAEGYSVSREKKESFPLTVTSAQKNPTAFYLCASTRGEDNEQFFGPGTRLTVL.

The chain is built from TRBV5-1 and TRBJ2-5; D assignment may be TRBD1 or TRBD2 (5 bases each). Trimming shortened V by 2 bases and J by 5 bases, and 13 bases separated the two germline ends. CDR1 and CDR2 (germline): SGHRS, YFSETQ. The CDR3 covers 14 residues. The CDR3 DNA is TGCGCCAGCAGCTTCGTGGGGGAACGGGAGACCCAGTACTTC. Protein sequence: CASSFVGERETQYF. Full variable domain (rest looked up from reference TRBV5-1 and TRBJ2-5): KAGVTQTPRYLIKTRGQQVTLSCSPISGHRSVSWYQQTPGQGLQFLFEYFSETQRNKGNFPGRFSGRQFSNSRSEMNVSTLELGDSALYLCASSFVGERETQYFGPGTRLLVL.

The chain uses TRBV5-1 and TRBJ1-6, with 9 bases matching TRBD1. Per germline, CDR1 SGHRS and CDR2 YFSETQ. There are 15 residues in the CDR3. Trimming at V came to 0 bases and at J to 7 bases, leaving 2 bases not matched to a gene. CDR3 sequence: CASSLVQGANSPLHF. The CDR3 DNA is TGCGCCAGCAGCTTGGTACAGGGGGCAAATTCACCCCTCCACTTT.

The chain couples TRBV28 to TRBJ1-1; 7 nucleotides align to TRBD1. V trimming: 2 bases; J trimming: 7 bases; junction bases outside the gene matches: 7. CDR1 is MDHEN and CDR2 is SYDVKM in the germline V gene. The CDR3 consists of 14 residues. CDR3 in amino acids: CASSLTGTVGEAFF. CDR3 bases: TGTGCCAGCAGTTTAACGGGGACAGTTGGTGAAGCTTTCTTT. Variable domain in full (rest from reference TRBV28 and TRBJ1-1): DVKVTQSSRYLVKRTGEKVFLECVQDMDHENMFWYRQDPGLGLRLIYFSYDVKMKEKGDIPEGYSVSREKKERFSLILESASTNQTSMYLCASSLTGTVGEAFFGQGTRLTVV.

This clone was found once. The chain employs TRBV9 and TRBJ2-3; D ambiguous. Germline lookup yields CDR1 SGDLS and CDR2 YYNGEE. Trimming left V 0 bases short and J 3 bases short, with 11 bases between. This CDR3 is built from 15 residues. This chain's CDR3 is CASSVGARLTDTQYF. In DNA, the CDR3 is TGTGCCAGCAGCGTAGGGGCCCGGCTTACAGATACGCAGTATTTT.

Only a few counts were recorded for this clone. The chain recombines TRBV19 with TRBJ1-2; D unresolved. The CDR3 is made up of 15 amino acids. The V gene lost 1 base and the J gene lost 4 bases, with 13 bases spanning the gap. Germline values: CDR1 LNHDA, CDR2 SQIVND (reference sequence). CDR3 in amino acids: CASSIVWADSYGYTF. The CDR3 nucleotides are TGTGCCAGTAGTATAGTCTGGGCAGATAGCTATGGCTACACCTTC.

DNA for the CDR3: TGTGCCAGCAGCGTAGTCCTGAACACTGAAGCTTTCTTT. Translation: CASSVVLNTEAFF. This chain connects TRBV9 to TRBJ1-1; D gene ambiguous. This CDR3 contains 13 residues. V shed 0 bases and J shed 0 bases, with 3 bases lying between them. Germline values: CDR1 SGDLS, CDR2 YYNGEE.

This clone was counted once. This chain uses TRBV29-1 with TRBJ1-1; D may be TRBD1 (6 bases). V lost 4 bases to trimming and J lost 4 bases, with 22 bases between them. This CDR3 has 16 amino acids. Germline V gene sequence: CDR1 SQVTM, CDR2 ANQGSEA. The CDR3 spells CSVATHGGLAGTEAFF. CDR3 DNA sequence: TGCAGCGTTGCTACCCACGGGGGGCTAGCCGGCACTGAAGCTTTCTTT.

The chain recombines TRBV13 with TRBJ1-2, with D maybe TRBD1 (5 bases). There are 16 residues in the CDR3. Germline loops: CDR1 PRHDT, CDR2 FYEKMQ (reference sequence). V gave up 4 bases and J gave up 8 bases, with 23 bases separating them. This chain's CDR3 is CASSSTRPGSTRGYTF. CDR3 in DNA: TGTGCCAGCAGCTCCACCCGGCCAGGGTCGACCCGAGGCTACACCTTC.